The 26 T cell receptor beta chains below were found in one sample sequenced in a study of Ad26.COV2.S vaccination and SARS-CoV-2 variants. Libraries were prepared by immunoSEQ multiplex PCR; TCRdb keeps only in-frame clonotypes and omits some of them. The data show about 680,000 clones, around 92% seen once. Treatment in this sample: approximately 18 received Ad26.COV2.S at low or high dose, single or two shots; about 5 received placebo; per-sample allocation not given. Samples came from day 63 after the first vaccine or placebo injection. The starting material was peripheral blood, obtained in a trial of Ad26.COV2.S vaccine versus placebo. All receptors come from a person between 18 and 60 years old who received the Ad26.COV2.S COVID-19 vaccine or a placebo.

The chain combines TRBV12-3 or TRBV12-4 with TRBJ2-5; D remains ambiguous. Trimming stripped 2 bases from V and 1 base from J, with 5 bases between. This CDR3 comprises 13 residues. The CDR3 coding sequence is TGTGCCAGCAGTTTATCCGCCCAAGAGACCCAGTACTTC. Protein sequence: CASSLSAQETQYF.

The CDR3 sequence: CAISESKGGEAFF. CDR3 DNA: TGTGCCATCAGTGAGTCGAAAGGGGGTGAAGCTTTCTTT. The rearrangement uses TRBV10-3 and TRBJ1-1; possibly TRBD1 for D (6 bases). This CDR3 has 13 amino acids. Germline loops: CDR1 ENHRY, CDR2 SYGVKD. The V and J ends lost 0 bases and 7 bases respectively, with 9 bases between them.

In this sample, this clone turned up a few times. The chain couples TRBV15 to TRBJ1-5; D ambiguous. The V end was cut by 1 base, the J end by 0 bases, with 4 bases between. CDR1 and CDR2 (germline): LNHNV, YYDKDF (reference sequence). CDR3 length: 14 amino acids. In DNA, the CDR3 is TGTGCCACCAGCAGAGTCTATAGCAATCAGCCCCAGCATTTT. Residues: CATSRVYSNQPQHF.

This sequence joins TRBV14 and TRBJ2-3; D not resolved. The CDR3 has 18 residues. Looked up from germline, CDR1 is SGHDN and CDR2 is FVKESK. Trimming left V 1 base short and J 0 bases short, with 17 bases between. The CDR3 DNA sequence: TGTGCCAGCAGCCAAGGGAATACGTATTCGATTAGCACAGATACGCAGTATTTT. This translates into CASSQGNTYSISTDTQYF.

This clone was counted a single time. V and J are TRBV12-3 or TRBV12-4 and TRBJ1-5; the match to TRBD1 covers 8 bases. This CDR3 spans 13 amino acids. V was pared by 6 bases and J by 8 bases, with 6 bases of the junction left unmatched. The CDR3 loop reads CASSLGQVEPQHF. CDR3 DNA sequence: TGTGCCAGCAGCTTGGGACAGGTAGAGCCCCAGCATTTT.

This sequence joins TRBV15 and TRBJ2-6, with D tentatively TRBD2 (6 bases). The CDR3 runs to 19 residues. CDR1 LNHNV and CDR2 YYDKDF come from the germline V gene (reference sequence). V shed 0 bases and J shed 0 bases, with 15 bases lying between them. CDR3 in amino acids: CATSREPGGMVSGANVLTF. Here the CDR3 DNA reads TGTGCCACCAGCAGAGAGCCCGGGGGAATGGTCTCTGGGGCCAACGTCCTGACTTTC. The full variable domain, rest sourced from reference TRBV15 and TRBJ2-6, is DAMVIQNPRYQVTQFGKPVTLSCSQTLNHNVMYWYQQKSSQAPKLLFHYYDKDFNNEADTPDNFQSRRPNTSFCFLDIRSPGLGDTAMYLCATSREPGGMVSGANVLTFGAGSRLTVL.

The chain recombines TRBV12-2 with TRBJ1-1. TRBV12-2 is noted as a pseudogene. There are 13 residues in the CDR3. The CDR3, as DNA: TGTGCAAGTCGCTTAGGGGGGAACACTGAAGCTTTCTTT. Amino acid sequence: CASRLGGNTEAFF.

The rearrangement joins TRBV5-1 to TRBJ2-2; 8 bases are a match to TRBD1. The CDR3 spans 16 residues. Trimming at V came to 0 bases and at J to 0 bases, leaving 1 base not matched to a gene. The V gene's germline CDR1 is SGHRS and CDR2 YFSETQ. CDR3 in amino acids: CASSLAGQANTGELFF. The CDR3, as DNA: TGCGCCAGCAGCTTGGCGGGACAGGCGAACACCGGGGAGCTGTTTTTT. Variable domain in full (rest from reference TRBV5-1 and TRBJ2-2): KAGVTQTPRYLIKTRGQQVTLSCSPISGHRSVSWYQQTPGQGLQFLFEYFSETQRNKGNFPGRFSGRQFSNSRSEMNVSTLELGDSALYLCASSLAGQANTGELFFGEGSRLTVL.

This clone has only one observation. The CDR3 loop reads CAWSVLRGDEKLFF. CDR3 coding DNA: TGTGCCTGGAGTGTACTTAGGGGGGATGAAAAACTGTTTTTT. This rearrangement joins TRBV30 to TRBJ1-4, with D tentatively TRBD1 (6 bases). The CDR3 runs 14 residues. Between the trimmed V and J ends, which lost 0 bases and 6 bases, there was a span of 11 bases. The germline V gene has CDR1 GTSNPN and CDR2 SVGIG (reference sequence).

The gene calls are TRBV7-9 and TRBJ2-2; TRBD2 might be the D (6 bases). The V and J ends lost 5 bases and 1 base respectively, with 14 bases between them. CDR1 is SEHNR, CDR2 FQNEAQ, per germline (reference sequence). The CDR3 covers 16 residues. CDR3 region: CASSGPGGLNTGELFF. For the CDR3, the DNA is TGTGCCAGCAGCGGCCCCGGGGGTTTGAACACCGGGGAGCTGTTTTTT.

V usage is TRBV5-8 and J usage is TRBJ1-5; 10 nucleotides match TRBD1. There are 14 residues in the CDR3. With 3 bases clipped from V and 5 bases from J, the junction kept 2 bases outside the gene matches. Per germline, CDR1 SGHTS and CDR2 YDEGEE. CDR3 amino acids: CASSSGQGHQPQHF. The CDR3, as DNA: TGTGCCAGCAGCTCGGGACAGGGGCATCAGCCCCAGCATTTT.

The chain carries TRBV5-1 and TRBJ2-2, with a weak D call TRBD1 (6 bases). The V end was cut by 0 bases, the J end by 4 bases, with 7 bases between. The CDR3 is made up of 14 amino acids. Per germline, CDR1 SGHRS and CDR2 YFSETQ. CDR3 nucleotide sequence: TGCGCCAGCAGCTTGGACAGGGCCACCGGGGAGCTGTTTTTT. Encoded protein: CASSLDRATGELFF.

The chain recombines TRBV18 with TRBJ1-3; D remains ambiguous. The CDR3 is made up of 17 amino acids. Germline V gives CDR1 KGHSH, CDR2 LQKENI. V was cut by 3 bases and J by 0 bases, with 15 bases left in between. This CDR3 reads CASSPLVDTRSGNTIYF. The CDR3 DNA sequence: TGTGCCAGCTCACCCCTCGTTGACACCCGCTCTGGAAACACCATATATTTT.

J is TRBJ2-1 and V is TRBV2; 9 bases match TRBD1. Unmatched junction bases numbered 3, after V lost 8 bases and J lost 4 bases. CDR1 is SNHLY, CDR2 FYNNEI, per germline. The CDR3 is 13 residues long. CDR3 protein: CASRDRVYNEQFF. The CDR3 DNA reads TGTGCCAGCCGGGACAGGGTATACAATGAGCAGTTCTTC.

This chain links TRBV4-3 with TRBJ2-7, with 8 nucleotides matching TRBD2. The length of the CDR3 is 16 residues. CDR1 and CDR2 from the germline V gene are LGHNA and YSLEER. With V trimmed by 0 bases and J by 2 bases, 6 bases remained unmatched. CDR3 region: CASSQDRSGGAYEQYF. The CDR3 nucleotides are TGCGCCAGCAGCCAAGATCGGTCCGGGGGGGCCTACGAGCAGTACTTC.

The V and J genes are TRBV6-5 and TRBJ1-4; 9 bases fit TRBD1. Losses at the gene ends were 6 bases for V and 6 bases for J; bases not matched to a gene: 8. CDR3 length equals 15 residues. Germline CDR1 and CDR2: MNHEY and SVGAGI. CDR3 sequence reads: CASRSPGQGYEKLFF. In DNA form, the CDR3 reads TGTGCCAGCAGGAGTCCGGGACAGGGTTATGAAAAACTGTTTTTT.

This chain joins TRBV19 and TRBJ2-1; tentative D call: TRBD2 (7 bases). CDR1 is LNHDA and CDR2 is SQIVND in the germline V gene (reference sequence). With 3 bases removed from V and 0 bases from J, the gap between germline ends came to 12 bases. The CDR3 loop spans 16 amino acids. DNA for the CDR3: TGTGCCAGTAGTATTCGGGCGGGGGCCTCCTACAATGAGCAGTTCTTC. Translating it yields CASSIRAGASYNEQFF. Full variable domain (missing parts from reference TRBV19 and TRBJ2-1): DGGITQSPKYLFRKEGQNVTLSCEQNLNHDAMYWYRQDPGQGLRLIYYSQIVNDFQKGDIAEGYSVSREKKESFPLTVTSAQKNPTAFYLCASSIRAGASYNEQFFGPGTRLTVL.

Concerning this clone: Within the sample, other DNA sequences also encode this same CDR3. The chain's CDR3 is CASSQANEQFF. In DNA form, the CDR3 reads TGTGCCAGCAGCCAAGCCAATGAGCAGTTCTTC. The chain employs TRBV3-1 (or the pseudogene TRBV3-2) and TRBJ2-1; no firm D call. Germline CDR1 reads LGHDT; CDR2 reads YNNKEL (reference sequence). The V and J ends lost 1 base and 6 bases respectively, with 1 base between them. CDR3 length: 11 residues.

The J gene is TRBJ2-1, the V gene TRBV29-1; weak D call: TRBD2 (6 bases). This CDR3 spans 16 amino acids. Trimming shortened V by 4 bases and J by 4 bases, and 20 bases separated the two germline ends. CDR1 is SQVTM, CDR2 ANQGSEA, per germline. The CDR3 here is CSVGREDQKWYNEQFF. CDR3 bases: TGCAGCGTTGGCAGGGAGGATCAAAAATGGTACAATGAGCAGTTCTTC.

CDR3 loop: CASGRTETSTDTQYF. The DNA for the CDR3 is TGTGCCAGCGGTCGGACAGAGACTAGCACAGATACGCAGTATTTT. The chain recombines TRBV25-1 with TRBJ2-3, with D possibly TRBD1 on 6 matching bases. The V and J ends lost 8 bases and 0 bases respectively, with 15 bases between them. The CDR3 covers 15 residues. The germline V gene encodes CDR1 MGHDK and CDR2 SYGVNS.

CDR3: CSGRDMDYGYTF. Here the CDR3 DNA reads TGCAGCGGGAGGGACATGGATTATGGCTACACCTTC. J is TRBJ1-2 and V is TRBV29-1, with a tentative D call TRBD1 (6 bases). CDR3 size: 12 residues. Germline V gives CDR1 SQVTM, CDR2 ANQGSEA. Trimming took 7 bases from V and 5 from J, leaving 14 bases between them. The variable domain in full, completed from reference TRBV29-1 and TRBJ1-2, reads SAVISQKPSRDICQRGTSLTIQCQVDSQVTMMFWYRQQPGQSLTLIATANQGSEATYESGFVIDKFPISRPNLTFSTLTVSNMSPEDSSIYLCSGRDMDYGYTFGSGTRLTVV.

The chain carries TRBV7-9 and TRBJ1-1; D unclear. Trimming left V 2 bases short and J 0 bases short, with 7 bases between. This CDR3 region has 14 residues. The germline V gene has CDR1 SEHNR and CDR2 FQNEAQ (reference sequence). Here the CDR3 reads CASSLREVNTEAFF. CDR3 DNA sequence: TGTGCCAGCAGCTTACGTGAAGTGAACACTGAAGCTTTCTTT.

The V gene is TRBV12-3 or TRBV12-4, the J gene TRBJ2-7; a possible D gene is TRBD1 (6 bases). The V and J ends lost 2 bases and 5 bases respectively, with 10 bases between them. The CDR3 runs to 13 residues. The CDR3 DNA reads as TGTGCCAGCAGTTTATCACAGGGAAACGAGCAGTACTTC. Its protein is CASSLSQGNEQYF.

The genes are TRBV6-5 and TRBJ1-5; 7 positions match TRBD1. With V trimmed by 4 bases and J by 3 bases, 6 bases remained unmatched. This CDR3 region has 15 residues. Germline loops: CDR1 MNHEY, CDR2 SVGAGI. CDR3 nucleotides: TGTGCCAGCAGTTCCGGGACAGCCTTCAATCAGCCCCAGCATTTT. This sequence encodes CASSSGTAFNQPQHF.

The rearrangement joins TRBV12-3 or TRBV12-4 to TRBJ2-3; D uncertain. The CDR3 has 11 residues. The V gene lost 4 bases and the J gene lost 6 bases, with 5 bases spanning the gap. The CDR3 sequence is CASSSADTQYF. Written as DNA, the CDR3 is TGTGCCAGCAGTTCCGCGGATACGCAGTATTTT.

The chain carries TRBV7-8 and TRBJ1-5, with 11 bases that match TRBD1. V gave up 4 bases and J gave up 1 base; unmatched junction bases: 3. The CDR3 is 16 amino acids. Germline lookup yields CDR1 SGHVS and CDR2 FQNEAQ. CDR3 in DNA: TGTGCCAGCAGCTCCGGGACAGGGGGAAGCAATCAGCCCCAGCATTTT. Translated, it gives CASSSGTGGSNQPQHF.